This TCR beta chain is drawn from a study of T cell repertoires in cytomegalovirus infection. In TCRdb, the reads were re-called with MiXCR into one record per CDR3 protein. The profile covers approximately 140,000 distinct CDR3 sequences, with 24% appearing a single time and 30% to 35% taken by the ten largest. At least ten counts were recorded for this clonotype. Its antigen is undetermined. Germline V lookup: CDR1 SGHVS, CDR2 FNYEAQ. The V gene end was trimmed by 5 bases and the J gene end by 6 bases; junction bases not matched to a gene: 6. This CDR3 contains 15 residues. Sequencing used PBMCs, sequenced either directly or after in vitro stimulation (not recorded which). This sequence originates from a human donor in good health (CMV status not recorded). Some clones in this sample may be carry-over from other donors' samples. The V gene is TRBV7-6, the J gene TRBJ2-1; TRBD2 matches 11 bases. CDR3 DNA sequence: TGTGCCAGCAGCCACCGACTAGCGGGACTCAATGAGCAGTTCTTC. This gives the protein CASSHRLAGLNEQFF.